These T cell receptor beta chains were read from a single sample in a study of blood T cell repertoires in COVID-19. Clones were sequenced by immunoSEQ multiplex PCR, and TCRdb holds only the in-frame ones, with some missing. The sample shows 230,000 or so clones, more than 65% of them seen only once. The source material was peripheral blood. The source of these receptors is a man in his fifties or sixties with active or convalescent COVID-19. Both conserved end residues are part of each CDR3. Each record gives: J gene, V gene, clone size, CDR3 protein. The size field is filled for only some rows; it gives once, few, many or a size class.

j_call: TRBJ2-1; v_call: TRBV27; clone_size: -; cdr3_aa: CASSWDRDNEQFF
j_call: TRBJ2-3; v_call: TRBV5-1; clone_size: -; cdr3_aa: CASSLGTSGADTQYF
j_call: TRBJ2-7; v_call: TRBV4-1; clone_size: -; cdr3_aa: CASSQEDWRISILYEQYF
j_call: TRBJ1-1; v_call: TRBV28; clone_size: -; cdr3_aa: CASSVGGQIHEAFF
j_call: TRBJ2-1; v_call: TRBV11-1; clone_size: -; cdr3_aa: CASSSDRHNEQFF
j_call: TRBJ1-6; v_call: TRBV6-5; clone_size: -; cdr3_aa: CASSLEGAQNSPLHF
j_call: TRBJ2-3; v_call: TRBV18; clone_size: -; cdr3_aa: CASSYRTGRGTDTQYF
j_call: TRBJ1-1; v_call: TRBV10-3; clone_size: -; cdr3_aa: CATNREGGVTEAFF
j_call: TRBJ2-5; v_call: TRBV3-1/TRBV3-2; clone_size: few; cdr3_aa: CASSQVMGAETQYF
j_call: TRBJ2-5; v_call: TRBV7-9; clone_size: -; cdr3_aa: CASSPGGLRETQYF
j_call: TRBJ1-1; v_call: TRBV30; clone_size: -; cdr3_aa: CAWSVGGVAFF
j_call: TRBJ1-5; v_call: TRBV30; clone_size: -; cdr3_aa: CAWSHEAGGQPQHF
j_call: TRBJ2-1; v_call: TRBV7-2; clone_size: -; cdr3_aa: CASSLGLGAHNEQFF
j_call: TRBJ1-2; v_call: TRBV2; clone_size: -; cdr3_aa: CASSGGSTDGYTF
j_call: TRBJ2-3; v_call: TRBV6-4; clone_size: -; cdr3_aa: CASSEGLAGTDTQYF
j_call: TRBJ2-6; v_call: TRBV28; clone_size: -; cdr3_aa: CASSLYQGAGANVLTF
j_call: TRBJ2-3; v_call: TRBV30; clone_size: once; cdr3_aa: CAWSVPSRTDTQYF
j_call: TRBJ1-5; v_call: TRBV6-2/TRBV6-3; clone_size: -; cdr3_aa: CASSYGSGAYNQPQHF
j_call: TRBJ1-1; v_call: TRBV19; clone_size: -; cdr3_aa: CASRWATEAFF
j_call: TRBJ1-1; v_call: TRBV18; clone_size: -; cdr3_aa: CASSPTENTEAFF
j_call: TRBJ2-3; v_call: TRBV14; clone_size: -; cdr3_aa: CASSQDLRSTDTQYF
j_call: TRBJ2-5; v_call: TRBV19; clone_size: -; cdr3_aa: CASSRGGTGQETQYF
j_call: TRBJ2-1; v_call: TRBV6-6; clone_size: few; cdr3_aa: CASSPLPRGSSGGANEQFF
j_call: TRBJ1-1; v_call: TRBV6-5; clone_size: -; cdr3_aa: CASRGASEAFF
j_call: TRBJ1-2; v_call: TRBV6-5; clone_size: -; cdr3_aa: CASSPGDRYGYTF
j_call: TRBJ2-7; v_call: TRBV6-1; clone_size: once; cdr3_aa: CASSEGAGDARYEQYF
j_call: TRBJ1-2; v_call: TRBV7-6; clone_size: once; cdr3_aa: CASSLGTGGAGYTF
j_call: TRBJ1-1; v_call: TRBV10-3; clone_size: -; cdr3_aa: CATRRQTGMNTEAFF
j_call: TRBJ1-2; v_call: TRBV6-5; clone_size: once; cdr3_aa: CASSYLGGGYGYTF
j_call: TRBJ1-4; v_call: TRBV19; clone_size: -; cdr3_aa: CASSDDRGGGGEKLFF
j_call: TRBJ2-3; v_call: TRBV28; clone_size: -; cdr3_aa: CATGLAGFGTQYF
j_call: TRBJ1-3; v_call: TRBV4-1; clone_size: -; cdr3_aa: CASSQGQGYSGNTIYF
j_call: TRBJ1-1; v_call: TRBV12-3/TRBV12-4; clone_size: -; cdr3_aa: CASSFDMNTEAFF
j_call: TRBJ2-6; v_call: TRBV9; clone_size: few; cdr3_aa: CASSVGAGGISGANVLTF
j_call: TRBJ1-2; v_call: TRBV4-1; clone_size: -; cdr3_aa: CASSQDLGGNYGYTF
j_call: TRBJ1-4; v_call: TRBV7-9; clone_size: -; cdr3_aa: CASSLDFSGLLFF
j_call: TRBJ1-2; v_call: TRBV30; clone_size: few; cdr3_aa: CAWSHWGYTF
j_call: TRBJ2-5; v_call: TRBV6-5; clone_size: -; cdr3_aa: CASKLGGPQETQYF
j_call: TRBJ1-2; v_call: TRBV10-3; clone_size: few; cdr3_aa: CATEGLPNYGYTF
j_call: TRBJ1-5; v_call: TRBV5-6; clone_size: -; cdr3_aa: CASSSSLQGAGSQPQHF
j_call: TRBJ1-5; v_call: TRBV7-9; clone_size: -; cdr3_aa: CASSLGDTHNQPQHF
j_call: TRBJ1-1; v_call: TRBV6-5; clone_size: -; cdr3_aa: CASSSWTVNTEAFF
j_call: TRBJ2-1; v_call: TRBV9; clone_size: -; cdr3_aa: CASSVAASGGAQNEQFF
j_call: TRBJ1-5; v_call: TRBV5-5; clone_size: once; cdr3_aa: CASSWGQGSGQPQHF
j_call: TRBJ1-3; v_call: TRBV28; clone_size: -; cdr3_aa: CASSYDRGDTIYF
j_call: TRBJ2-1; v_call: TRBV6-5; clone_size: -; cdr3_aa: CASGRPYNEQFF
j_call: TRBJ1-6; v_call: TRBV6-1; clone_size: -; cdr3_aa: CASSEATGVNSPLHF
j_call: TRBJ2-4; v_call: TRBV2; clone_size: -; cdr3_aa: CASSEAKGRGRNIQYF
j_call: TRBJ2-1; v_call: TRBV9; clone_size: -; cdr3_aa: CASTLTGTGGYNEQFF
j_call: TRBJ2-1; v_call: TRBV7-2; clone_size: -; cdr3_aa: CASSLATGDYNEQFF